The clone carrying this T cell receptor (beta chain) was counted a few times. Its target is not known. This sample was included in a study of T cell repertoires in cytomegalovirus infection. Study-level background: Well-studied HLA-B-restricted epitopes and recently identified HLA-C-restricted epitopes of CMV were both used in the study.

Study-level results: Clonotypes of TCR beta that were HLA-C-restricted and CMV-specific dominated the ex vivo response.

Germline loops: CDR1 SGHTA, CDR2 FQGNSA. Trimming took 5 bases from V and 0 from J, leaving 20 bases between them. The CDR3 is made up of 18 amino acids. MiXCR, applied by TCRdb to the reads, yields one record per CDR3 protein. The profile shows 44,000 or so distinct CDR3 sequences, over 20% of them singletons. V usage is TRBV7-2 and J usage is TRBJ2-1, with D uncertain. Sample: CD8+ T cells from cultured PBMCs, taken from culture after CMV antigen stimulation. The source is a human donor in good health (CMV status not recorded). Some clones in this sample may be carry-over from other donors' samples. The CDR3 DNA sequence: TGTGCCAGCAGCGCCAAGGAAGCCTACGCAGTCTCCTACAATGAGCAGTTCTTC. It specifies CASSAKEAYAVSYNEQFF.